This TCR beta chain was observed in a study of CD8 T cells in Susac syndrome. The study, taken as a whole, reports: Only a relatively small number of individuals were included in the TCR sequencing and HLA analysis.

The patients who served as multiple sclerosis controls were treatment-naive and had stable or active relapsing-remitting disease that fulfilled the revised McDonald criteria. Negative isolation yielded CD4+ and CD8+ T cells, and FACS enriched TEMRA cells. The table lists this clonotype with a few counts. Its target is not known. RNA, at about 0.45 to 1 ug, was reverse transcribed with random hexamers. Amplification of TCR beta CDR3 spanned 54 Vbeta and 13 Jbeta via immunoSEQ multiplex PCR. From the immunoSEQ multiplex PCR reads, TCRdb called clonotypes with MiXCR, one entry per CDR3 protein. The sample has about 430,000 distinct CDR3 sequences, approximately 85% seen once. CDR1 DFQATT and CDR2 SNEGSKA come from the germline V gene (reference sequence). The CDR3 consists of 13 residues. V lost 1 base and J lost 4, with 10 bases in between.

The rearrangement uses TRBV20-1 and TRBJ1-2; D perhaps matches TRBD1 (6 bases). Sequencing was done on a sample of CD8+ T cells from PBMCs. The TCR originated in a human donor with multiple sclerosis. CDR3 in amino acids: CSARGGGVYGYTF. As DNA, the CDR3 is TGCAGTGCTAGAGGGGGGGGCGTCTATGGCTACACCTTC.